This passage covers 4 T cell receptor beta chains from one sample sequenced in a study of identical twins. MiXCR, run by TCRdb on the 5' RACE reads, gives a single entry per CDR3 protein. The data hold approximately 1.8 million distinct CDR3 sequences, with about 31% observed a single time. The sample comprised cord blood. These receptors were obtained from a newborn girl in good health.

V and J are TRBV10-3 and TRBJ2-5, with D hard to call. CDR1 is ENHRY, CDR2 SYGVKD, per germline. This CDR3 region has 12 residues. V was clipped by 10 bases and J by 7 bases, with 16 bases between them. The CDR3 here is CATAAEPVTQYF. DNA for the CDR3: TGTGCCACTGCGGCCGAGCCTGTGACCCAGTACTTC.

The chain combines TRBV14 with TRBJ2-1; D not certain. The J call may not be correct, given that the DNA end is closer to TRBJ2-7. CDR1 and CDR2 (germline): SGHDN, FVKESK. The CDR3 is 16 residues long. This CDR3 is CASTVSTGNSYNEQYF. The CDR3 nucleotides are TGTGCCAGCACTGTCTCGACGGGTAATTCCTACAATGAGCAGTACTTC.

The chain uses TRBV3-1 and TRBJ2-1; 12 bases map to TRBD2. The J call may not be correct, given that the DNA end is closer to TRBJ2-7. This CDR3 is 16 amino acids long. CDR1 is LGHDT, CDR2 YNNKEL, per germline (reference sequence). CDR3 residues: CASSLMTSGSYNEQYF. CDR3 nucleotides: TGTGCCAGCAGCCTGATGACTAGCGGGAGCTACAATGAGCAGTACTTC.

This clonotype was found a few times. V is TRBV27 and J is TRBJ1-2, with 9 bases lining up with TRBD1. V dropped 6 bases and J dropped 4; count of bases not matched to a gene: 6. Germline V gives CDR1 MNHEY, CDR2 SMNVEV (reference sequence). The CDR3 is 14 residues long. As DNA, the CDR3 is TGTGCCAGCAGCACAGGGGGCTTAGGCTATGGCTACACCTTC. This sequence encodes CASSTGGLGYGYTF.